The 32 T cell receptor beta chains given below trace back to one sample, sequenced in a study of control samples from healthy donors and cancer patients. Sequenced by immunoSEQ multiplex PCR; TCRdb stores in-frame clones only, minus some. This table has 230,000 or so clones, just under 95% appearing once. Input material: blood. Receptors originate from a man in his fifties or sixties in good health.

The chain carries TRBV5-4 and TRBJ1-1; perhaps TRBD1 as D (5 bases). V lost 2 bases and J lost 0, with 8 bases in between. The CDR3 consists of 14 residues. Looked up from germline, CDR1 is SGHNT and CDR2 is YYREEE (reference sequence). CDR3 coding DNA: TGTGCCAGCAGCTTCGGGACCATGAACACTGAAGCTTTCTTT. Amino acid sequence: CASSFGTMNTEAFF.

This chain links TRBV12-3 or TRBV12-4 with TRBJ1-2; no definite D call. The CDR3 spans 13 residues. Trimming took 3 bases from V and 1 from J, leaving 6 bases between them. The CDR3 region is CASSLQLNYGYTF. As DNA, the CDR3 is TGTGCCAGCAGTTTGCAGCTTAACTATGGCTACACCTTC.

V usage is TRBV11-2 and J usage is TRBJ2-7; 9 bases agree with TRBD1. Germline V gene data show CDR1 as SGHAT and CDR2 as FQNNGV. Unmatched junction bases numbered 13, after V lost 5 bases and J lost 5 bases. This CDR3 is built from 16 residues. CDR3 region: CASSPMVGQGPHEQYV. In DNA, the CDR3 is TGTGCCAGCAGCCCAATGGTGGGACAGGGTCCCCACGAGCAGTACGTC.

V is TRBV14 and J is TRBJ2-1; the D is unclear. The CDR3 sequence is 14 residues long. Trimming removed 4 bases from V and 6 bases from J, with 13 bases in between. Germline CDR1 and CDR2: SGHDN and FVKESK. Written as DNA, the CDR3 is TGTGCCAGCAGCCGCCGAGGCGGACCCAATGAGCAGTTCTTC. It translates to CASSRRGGPNEQFF.

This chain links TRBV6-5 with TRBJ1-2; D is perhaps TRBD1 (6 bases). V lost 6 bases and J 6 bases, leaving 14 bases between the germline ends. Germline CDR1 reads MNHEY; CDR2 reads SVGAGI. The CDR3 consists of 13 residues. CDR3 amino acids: CASRYRESDGYTF. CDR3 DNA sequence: TGTGCCAGCAGGTACAGGGAATCGGATGGCTACACCTTC.

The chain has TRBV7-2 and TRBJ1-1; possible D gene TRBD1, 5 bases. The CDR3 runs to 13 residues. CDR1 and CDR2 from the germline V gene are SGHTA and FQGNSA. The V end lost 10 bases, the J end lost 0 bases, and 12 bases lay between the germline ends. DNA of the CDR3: TGTGCCACCTCGGACACCTTGAACACTGAAGCTTTCTTT. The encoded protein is CATSDTLNTEAFF.

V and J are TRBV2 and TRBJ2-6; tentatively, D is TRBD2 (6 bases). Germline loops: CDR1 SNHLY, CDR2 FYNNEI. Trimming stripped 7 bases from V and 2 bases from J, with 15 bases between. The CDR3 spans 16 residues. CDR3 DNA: TGTGCCAGCAACGCGGGGCGTGGGCCTGGGGCCAACGTCCTGACTTTC. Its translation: CASNAGRGPGANVLTF.

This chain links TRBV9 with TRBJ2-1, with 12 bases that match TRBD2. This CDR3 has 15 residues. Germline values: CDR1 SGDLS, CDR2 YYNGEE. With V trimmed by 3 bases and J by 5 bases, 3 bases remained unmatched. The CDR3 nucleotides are TGTGCCAGCAGCGCTAGCGGGGGGGTAAACAATGAGCAGTTCTTC. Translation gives CASSASGGVNNEQFF.

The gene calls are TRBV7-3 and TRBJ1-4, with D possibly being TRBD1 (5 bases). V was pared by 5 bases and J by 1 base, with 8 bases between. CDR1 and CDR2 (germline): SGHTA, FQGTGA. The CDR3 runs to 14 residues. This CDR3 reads CASSRGGTNEKLFF. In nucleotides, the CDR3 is TGTGCCAGCAGCCGTGGGGGAACTAATGAAAAACTGTTTTTT.

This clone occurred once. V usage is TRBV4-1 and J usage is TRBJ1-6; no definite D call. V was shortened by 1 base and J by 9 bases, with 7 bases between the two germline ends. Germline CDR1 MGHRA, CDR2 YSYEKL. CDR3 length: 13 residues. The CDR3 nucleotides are TGCGCCAGCAGCCAAGCCCTGGTTTCACCCCTCCACTTT. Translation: CASSQALVSPLHF.

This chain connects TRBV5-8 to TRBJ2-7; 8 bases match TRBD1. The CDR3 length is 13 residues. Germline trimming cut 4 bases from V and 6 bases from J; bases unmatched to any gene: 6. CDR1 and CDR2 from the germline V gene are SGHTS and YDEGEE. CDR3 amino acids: CASSVPRGPEQYV. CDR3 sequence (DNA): TGTGCCAGCAGCGTTCCCAGGGGGCCCGAGCAGTACGTC.

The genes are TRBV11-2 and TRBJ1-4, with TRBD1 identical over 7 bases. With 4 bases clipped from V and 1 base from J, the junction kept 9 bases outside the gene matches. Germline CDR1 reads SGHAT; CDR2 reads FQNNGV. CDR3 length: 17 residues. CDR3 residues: CASSSKRTGVTNEKLFF. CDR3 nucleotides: TGTGCCAGCAGCTCAAAGCGAACAGGGGTAACTAATGAAAAACTGTTTTTT.

CDR3 amino acids: CASSSHVGQGVYGGYTF. DNA of the CDR3: TGTGCCAGCAGTTCGCACGTCGGACAGGGGGTGTATGGTGGCTACACCTTC. The V and J genes are TRBV27 and TRBJ1-2; 10 bases agree with TRBD1. The trim removed 4 bases at V and 7 bases at J, leaving 15 bases unmatched. The germline V gene encodes CDR1 MNHEY and CDR2 SMNVEV (reference sequence). The CDR3 contains 17 residues.

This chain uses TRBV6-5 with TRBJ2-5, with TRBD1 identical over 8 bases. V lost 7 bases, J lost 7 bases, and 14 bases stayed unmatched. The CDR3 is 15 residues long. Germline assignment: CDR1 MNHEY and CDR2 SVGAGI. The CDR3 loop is CASTPPGTGGGTQYF. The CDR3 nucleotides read TGTGCCAGCACTCCCCCGGGGACAGGCGGTGGGACCCAGTACTTC.

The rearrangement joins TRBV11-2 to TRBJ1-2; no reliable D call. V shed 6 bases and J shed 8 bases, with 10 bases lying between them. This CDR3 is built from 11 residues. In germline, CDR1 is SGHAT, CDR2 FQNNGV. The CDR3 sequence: CASSLAGGYTF. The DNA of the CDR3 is TGTGCCAGCAGTTTGGCAGGCGGCTACACCTTC.

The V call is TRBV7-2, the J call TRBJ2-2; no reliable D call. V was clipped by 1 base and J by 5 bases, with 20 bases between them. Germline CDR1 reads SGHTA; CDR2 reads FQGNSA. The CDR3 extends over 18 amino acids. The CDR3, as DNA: TGTGCCAGCAGCTTAGAAGGGCGCGGTAGAGGAAGGACCGGGGAGCTGTTTTTT. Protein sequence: CASSLEGRGRGRTGELFF.

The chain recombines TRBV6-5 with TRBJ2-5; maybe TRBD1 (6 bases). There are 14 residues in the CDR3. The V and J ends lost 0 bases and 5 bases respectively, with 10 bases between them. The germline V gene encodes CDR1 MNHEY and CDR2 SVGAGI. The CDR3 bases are TGTGCCAGCAGTTACTCACAGGGTAGGGAGACCCAGTACTTC. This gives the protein CASSYSQGRETQYF.

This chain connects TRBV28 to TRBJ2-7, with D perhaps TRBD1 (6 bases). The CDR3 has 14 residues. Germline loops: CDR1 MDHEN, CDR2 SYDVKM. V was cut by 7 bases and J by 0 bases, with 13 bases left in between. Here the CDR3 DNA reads TGTGCCAGCAATAAACAGGGTGTCTCCTACGAGCAGTACTTC. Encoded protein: CASNKQGVSYEQYF.

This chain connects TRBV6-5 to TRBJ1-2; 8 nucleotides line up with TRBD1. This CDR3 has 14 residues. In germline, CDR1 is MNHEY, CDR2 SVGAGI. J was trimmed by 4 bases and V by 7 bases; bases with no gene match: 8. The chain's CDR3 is CASITTGAAYGYTF. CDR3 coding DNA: TGTGCCAGCATTACGACAGGGGCAGCCTATGGCTACACCTTC.

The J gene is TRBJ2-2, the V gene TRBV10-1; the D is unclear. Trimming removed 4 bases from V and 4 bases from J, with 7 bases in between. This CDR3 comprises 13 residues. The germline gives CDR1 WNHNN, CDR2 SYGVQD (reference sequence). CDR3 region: CASSGSVTGELFF. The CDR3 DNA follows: TGCGCCAGCAGTGGATCCGTCACCGGGGAGCTGTTTTTT.

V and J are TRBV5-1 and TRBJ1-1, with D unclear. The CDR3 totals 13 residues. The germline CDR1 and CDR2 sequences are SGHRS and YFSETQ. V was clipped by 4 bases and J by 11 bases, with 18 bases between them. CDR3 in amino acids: CASSLDRAAEAFF. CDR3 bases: TGCGCCAGCAGCCTGGATCGGGCAGCCGAGGCTTTCTTT.

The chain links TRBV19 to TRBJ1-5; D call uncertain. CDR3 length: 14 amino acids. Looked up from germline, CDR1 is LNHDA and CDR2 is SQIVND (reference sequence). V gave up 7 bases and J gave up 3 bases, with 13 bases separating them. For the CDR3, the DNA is TGTGCCAGTACTTTGGCCCAGACCAATCAGCCCCAGCATTTT. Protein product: CASTLAQTNQPQHF.

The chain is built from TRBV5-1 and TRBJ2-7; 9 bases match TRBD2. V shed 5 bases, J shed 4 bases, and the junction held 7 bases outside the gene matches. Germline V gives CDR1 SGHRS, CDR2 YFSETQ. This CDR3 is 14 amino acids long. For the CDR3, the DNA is TGCGCCAGCAGGATGATAGCGGGGGATTACGAGCAGTACTTC. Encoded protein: CASRMIAGDYEQYF.

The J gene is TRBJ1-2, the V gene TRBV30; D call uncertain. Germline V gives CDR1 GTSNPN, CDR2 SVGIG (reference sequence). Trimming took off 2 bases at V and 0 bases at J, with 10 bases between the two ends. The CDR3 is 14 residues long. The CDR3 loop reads CAWSSEASNYGYTF. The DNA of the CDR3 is TGTGCCTGGAGTTCGGAGGCCTCTAACTATGGCTACACCTTC.

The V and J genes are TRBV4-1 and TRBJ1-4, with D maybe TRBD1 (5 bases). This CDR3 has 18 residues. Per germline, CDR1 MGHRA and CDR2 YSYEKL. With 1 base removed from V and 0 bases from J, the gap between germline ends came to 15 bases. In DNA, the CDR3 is TGCGCCAGCAGCCAAGTTCCGGGACGGAGTGCAACTAATGAAAAACTGTTTTTT. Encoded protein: CASSQVPGRSATNEKLFF.

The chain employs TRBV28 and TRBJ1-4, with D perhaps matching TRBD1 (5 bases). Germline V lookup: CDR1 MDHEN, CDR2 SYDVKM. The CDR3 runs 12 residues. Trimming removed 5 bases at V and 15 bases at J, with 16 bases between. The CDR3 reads CASSHGTTVVFF. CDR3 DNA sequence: TGTGCCAGCAGTCATGGGACTACGGTGGTGTTTTTT.

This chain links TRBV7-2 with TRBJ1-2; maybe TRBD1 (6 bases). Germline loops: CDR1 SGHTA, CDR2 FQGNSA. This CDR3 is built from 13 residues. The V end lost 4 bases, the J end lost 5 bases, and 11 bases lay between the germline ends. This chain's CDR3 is CASSSDRWYGYTF. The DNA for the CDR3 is TGTGCCAGCAGCTCGGACAGATGGTATGGCTACACCTTC.

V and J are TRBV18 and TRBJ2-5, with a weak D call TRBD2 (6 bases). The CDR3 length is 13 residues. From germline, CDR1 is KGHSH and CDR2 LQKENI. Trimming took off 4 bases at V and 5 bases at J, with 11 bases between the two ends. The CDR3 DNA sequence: TGTGCCAGCTCACGCGGGGCGGGGGAGACCCAGTACTTC. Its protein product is CASSRGAGETQYF. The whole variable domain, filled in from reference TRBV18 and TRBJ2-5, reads NAGVMQNPRHLVRRRGQEARLRCSPMKGHSHVYWYRQLPEEGLKFMVYLQKENIIDESGMPKERFSAEFPKEGPSILRIQQVVRGDSAAYFCASSRGAGETQYFGPGTRLLVL.

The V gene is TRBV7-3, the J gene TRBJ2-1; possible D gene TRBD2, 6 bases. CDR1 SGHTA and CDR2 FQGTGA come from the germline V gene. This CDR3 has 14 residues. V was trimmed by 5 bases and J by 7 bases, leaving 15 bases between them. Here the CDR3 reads CASSPQAGRNEQFF. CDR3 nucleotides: TGTGCCAGCAGCCCTCAGGCAGGGAGGAATGAGCAGTTCTTC.

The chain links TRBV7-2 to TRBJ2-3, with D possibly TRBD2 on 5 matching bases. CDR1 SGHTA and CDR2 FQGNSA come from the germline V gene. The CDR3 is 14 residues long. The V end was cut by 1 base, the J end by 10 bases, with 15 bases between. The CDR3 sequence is CASSLVVRDYAQYF. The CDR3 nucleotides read TGTGCCAGCAGCTTAGTGGTTCGGGATTACGCGCAGTATTTT.

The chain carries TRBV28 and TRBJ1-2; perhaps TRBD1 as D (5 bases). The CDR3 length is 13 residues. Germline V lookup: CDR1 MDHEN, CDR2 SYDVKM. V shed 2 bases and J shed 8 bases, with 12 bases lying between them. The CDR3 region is CASSLAGFVGYTF. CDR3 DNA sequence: TGTGCCAGCAGTTTAGCAGGGTTTGTAGGCTACACCTTC.

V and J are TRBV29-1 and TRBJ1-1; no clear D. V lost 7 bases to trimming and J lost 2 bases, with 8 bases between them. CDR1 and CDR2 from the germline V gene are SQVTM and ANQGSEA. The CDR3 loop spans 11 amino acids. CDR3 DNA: TGCAGCGCCGAAGATAACACTGAAGCTTTCTTT. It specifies CSAEDNTEAFF.